This T cell receptor (beta chain) was found in a study of human T cells and chemical hapten exposure. V was clipped by 6 bases and J by 1 base; unmatched bases: 5. The length of the CDR3 is 15 residues. The germline gives CDR1 MNHEY, CDR2 SVGEGT. Time point in this sample: pre-sensitization, week 0. Noted treatment: therapeutic diphenylcyclopropenone sensitization with weekly scalp DPC. TCRdb ran MiXCR on the RACE reads and lists one entry per CDR3 protein. Seen here are 150,000 to 200,000 distinct CDR3 sequences, approximately 29% observed once, and the top ten hold roughly 3%. This sample comprised whole blood, obtained in connection with sensitization to the hapten diphenylcyclopropenone (DPC). The J gene is TRBJ2-5, the V gene TRBV6-2 or TRBV6-3, with 10 bases lining up with TRBD2. This TCR was recovered from a woman younger than 45 with alopecia areata. Some clones in this sample may be carry-over from other donors' samples. CDR3 residues: CASRPGLAAQETQYF. CDR3 coding DNA: TGTGCCAGCAGGCCCGGACTAGCGGCCCAAGAGACCCAGTACTTC.